A single sample is the source of the 15 T cell receptor beta chains below, sequenced in a study of CXCR3-negative and CXCR3-positive naive CD8 T cells (dated by TCRdb to the late 2010s). Results the study describes overall, beyond this receptor: TRB CDR3s from CXCR3-positive naive cells showed higher hydrophobicity (lower Kidera factor 4), lower energy, and higher strength and volume indices than CXCR3-negative naive cells.

The antigens of these receptors remain unknown. Sequencer: NextSeq 550. The Human TCR Profiling Kit (MiLaboratory) was used to make UMI-labeled 5' RACE TRB cDNA libraries. TCRdb reprocessed the reads and lists each CDR3 protein sequence as a single entry, with no DNA. In this sample's table one finds about 5,800 distinct CDR3 sequences. The top ten clonotypes cover 2% to 2.5% of the sample. The material sequenced was naive CXCR3+ CD8+ T cells from blood. The sample's cell subset or site label, in plain terms: CD45RO-CCR7+CD27+CD95- naive CD8+ T cells expressing CXCR3 (TNR3+). The receptor set was obtained from a human donor in good health. Some clones in this sample may be carry-over from other donors' samples.

The rearrangement uses TRBV29-1 and TRBJ2-5; TCRdb picks TRBD1, but there is no DNA to check that call. The germline V gene encodes CDR1 SQVTM and CDR2 ANQGSEA. The CDR3 runs to 15 residues. The CDR3 here is CSVAPPDSRPETQYF.

This clonotype is called medium-sized based on its frequency. This chain links TRBV5-1 with TRBJ1-1; TCRdb's D call, TRBD1, is unchecked because there is no DNA. This CDR3 spans 16 amino acids. Germline-derived CDR1 and CDR2 are SGHRS and YFSETQ. The CDR3 loop is CASSLGSGALNTEAFF.

This sequence joins TRBV28 and TRBJ2-2; as DNA is missing, the TRBD2 call by TCRdb cannot be tested. The CDR3 has 19 amino acids. Germline assignment: CDR1 MDHEN and CDR2 SYDVKM. CDR3 protein: CASSSTRLAGGWSAGELFF.

This chain links TRBV20-1 with TRBJ2-7; lacking DNA, the TRBD2 call made by TCRdb goes unchecked. The CDR3 is 15 amino acids. Germline CDR1 reads DFQATT; CDR2 reads SNEGSKA (reference sequence). The CDR3 sequence is CSARSSGTRTYEQYF.

This clonotype is deemed medium-sized by its frequency. This chain joins TRBV11-2 and TRBJ2-7; TCRdb outputs TRBD1, but without DNA this stays unchecked. This CDR3 is 15 amino acids long. Germline V gives CDR1 SGHAT, CDR2 FQNNGV. CDR3 amino acids: CASSLAPGSGSEQYF.

The chain couples TRBV6-2 or TRBV6-3 to TRBJ1-5. The germline gives CDR1 MNHEY, CDR2 SVGEGT. The length of the CDR3 is 12 residues. The CDR3 loop is CASSYGNQPQHF.

The genes are TRBV5-1 and TRBJ2-1; TCRdb's assignment of TRBD1 cannot be checked, as there is no DNA. The V gene's germline CDR1 is SGHRS and CDR2 YFSETQ. The CDR3 length is 16 residues. CDR3 in amino acids: CASRNAGEGSYNEQFF.

This chain links TRBV19 with TRBJ2-7; checking the TCRdb D call of TRBD1 is not possible without DNA. Germline V lookup: CDR1 LNHDA, CDR2 SQIVND (reference sequence). The CDR3 contains 16 residues. CDR3 residues: CASSISGTGSSYEQYF.

The chain couples TRBV20-1 to TRBJ2-3; with no DNA, the TCRdb D assignment of TRBD1 cannot be verified. Germline-derived CDR1 and CDR2 are DFQATT and SNEGSKA (reference sequence). The CDR3 loop spans 15 amino acids. The CDR3 sequence: CSARDPRTSRDTQYF.

The rearrangement links TRBV7-8 to TRBJ1-1; with no DNA, the TCRdb D assignment of TRBD1 cannot be verified. CDR3 length equals 12 residues. Germline V lookup: CDR1 SGHVS, CDR2 FQNEAQ. This CDR3 reads CASSPPGNTAFF.

The V and J genes are TRBV20-1 and TRBJ2-7; TCRdb's D gene call, TRBD1, goes unchecked for lack of DNA. The CDR3 has 13 amino acids. Per the germline V gene, CDR1 is DFQATT and CDR2 is SNEGSKA (reference sequence). The CDR3: CSASTGELYEQYF.

The chain couples TRBV7-2 to TRBJ2-3; TCRdb names TRBD2, which stays unverified in the absence of DNA. CDR3 size: 17 residues. Germline loops: CDR1 SGHTA, CDR2 FQGNSA. The CDR3 reads CASSFRRGLAGADTQYF.

The chain has TRBV12-5 and TRBJ2-1. Per the germline V gene, CDR1 is LGHNT and CDR2 is FRNRAP. The CDR3 contains 14 residues. The chain's CDR3 is CASGKRDPYNEQFF.

The rearrangement joins TRBV6-5 to TRBJ2-7; TCRdb gives TRBD2 as the D gene, but with no DNA this cannot be confirmed. This CDR3 region has 14 residues. From germline, CDR1 is MNHEY and CDR2 SVGAGI. Here the CDR3 reads CASSYTTSIYEQYF.

V is TRBV9 and J is TRBJ2-7; TCRdb names TRBD2, which stays unverified in the absence of DNA. CDR3 length: 14 amino acids. Germline-derived CDR1 and CDR2 are SGDLS and YYNGEE. The CDR3 protein is CASSRREGEGEQYF.